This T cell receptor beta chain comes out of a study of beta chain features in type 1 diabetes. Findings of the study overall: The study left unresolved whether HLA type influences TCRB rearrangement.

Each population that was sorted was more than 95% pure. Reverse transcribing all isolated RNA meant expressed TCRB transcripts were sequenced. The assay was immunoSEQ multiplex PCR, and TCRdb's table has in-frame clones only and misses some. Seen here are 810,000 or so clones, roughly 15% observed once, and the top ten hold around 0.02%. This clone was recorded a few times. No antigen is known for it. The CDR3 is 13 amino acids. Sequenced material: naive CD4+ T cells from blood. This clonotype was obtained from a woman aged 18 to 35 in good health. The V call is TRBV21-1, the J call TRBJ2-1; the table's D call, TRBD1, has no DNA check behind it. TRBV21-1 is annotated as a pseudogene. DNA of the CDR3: TGTGCCAGCAGCGCCCGACAGTCCAATGAGCAGTTCTTC. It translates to CASSARQSNEQFF.